The rows below give T cell receptor beta chains drawn from one sample of a study of blood T cell repertoires in COVID-19. Clones were read by immunoSEQ multiplex PCR, and TCRdb kept only the in-frame ones, dropping some. The table has about 390,000 clones, around 87% seen once; the top ten hold about 2%. Material for sequencing was peripheral blood. The receptors were gathered from a woman in her fifties or sixties with COVID-19, enrolled during active disease. The CDR3 runs from the conserved cysteine through the conserved F or W. The order of the fields is clone size, V gene, J gene, D gene, CDR3 protein, CDR3 DNA. D genes are given only for firm matches. Clone size is stated in some rows and not others, as once, few, many or a class when expanded.

>NA|TRBV28|TRBJ1-5|TRBD1
CASGGMDRGHQPQHF
TGTGCCAGCGGGGGGATGGACAGGGGGCATCAGCCCCAGCATTTT
>once|TRBV9|TRBJ2-2|NA
CASRSRAAPNTGELFF
TGTGCCAGCAGGAGCAGGGCGGCCCCGAACACCGGGGAGCTGTTTTTT
>NA|TRBV6-2/TRBV6-3|TRBJ1-1|TRBD1
CASSPIDRVAEAFF
TGTGCCAGCAGTCCAATCGACAGGGTGGCTGAAGCTTTCTTT
>NA|TRBV11-2|TRBJ2-5|TRBD2
CASNMLAVGETQYF
TGTGCCAGCAACATGCTAGCGGTCGGGGAGACCCAGTACTTC
>NA|TRBV7-3|TRBJ1-2|TRBD1
CASSLDDRGDYGYTF
TGTGCCAGCAGCTTAGATGACAGGGGAGACTATGGCTACACCTTC
>NA|TRBV6-5|TRBJ2-2|NA
CASSYYQTNTGELFF
TGTGCCAGCAGTTACTATCAGACGAACACCGGGGAGCTGTTTTTT
>NA|TRBV7-9|TRBJ2-5|TRBD2
CASSLREGQYF
TGTGCCAGCAGCCTAAGGGAGGGCCAGTACTTC
>NA|TRBV3-1/TRBV3-2|TRBJ2-5|NA
CASSPKSGQETQYF
TGTGCCAGCAGCCCTAAATCGGGGCAAGAGACCCAGTACTTC
>NA|TRBV19|TRBJ2-2|NA
CASSPGDVGELFF
TGTGCCAGTAGTCCAGGGGATGTCGGGGAGCTGTTTTTT
>NA|TRBV5-4|TRBJ2-1|TRBD1
CASSSNRGGEQFF
TGTGCCAGCAGCTCAAACAGGGGTGGTGAGCAGTTCTTC
>NA|TRBV18|TRBJ2-5|TRBD2
CASSPRTSGASAETQYF
TGTGCCAGCTCACCACGGACTAGCGGGGCGAGTGCAGAGACCCAGTACTTC
>NA|TRBV9|TRBJ2-4|TRBD1
CASSPTTGGFNIQYF
TGTGCCAGCAGCCCTACCACAGGGGGCTTTAACATTCAGTACTTC
>NA|TRBV6-5|TRBJ1-2|TRBD1
CASSYRDRVQGYTF
TGTGCCAGCAGTTACCGGGACAGGGTTCAGGGCTACACCTTC
>NA|TRBV6-5|TRBJ2-3|TRBD2
CASSSTSAKAQSQYF
TGTGCCAGCAGTTCGACTAGCGCAAAAGCCCAATCGCAGTATTTT
>NA|TRBV28|TRBJ2-3|TRBD2
CASSFPLAGYTDTQYF
TGTGCCAGCAGTTTCCCACTAGCGGGGTACACAGATACGCAGTATTTT
>NA|TRBV5-5|TRBJ1-3|NA
CASSLGGLGNTIYF
TGTGCCAGCAGCTTGGGGGGACTTGGAAACACCATATATTTT
>NA|TRBV7-9|TRBJ1-4|NA
CASRQVGTNEKLFF
TGTGCCAGCAGACAGGTGGGAACTAATGAAAAACTGTTTTTT
>NA|TRBV5-5|TRBJ1-5|NA
CASSQGGNQPQHF
TGTGCCAGCAGCCAAGGGGGCAATCAGCCCCAGCATTTT
>NA|TRBV27|TRBJ2-2|TRBD2
CASSLAAGLAGGGTGELFF
TGTGCCAGCAGTCTCGCAGCCGGACTAGCGGGGGGCGGGACCGGGGAGCTGTTTTTT
>once|TRBV5-5|TRBJ1-5|NA
CASSPIWTVNQPQHF
TGTGCCAGCAGCCCCATCTGGACAGTAAATCAGCCCCAGCATTTT
>few|TRBV9|TRBJ1-2|TRBD1
CASSPPQGDGYTF
TGTGCCAGCAGCCCGCCACAGGGGGACGGCTACACCTTC
>NA|TRBV7-8|TRBJ2-3|TRBD2
CASSLGTSGLFGDTQYF
TGTGCCAGCAGCTTAGGCACTAGCGGGTTATTCGGCGATACGCAGTATTTT
>once|TRBV5-1|TRBJ2-7|NA
CASSLEAGSRYEQYF
TGCGCCAGCAGCTTGGAGGCAGGGTCGAGATACGAGCAGTACTTC
>NA|TRBV30|TRBJ2-3|NA
CAWSVGGPGGTDTQYF
TGTGCCTGGAGTGTTGGGGGCCCAGGGGGCACAGATACGCAGTATTTT
>once|TRBV2|TRBJ1-1|NA
CASNPGTEAFF
TGTGCCAGCAACCCAGGGACTGAAGCTTTCTTT
>NA|TRBV12-5|TRBJ1-5|TRBD1
CASGTGQGQPQHF
TGTGCTAGTGGGACAGGGCAGGGTCAGCCCCAGCATTTT
>NA|TRBV9|TRBJ1-2|NA
CASRGMGAVDYGYTF
TGTGCCAGCAGGGGGATGGGGGCTGTCGACTATGGCTACACCTTC
>NA|TRBV15|TRBJ2-5|NA
CATSAPQARETQYF
TGTGCCACCAGCGCTCCACAGGCTCGTGAGACCCAGTACTTC
>NA|TRBV27|TRBJ2-7|NA
CASSLRGGHYEQYF
TGTGCCAGCAGTTTGAGGGGGGGGCACTACGAGCAGTACTTC
>NA|TRBV30|TRBJ2-3|TRBD2
CAWSQFSGGGDTQYF
TGTGCCTGGAGCCAGTTTAGCGGGGGCGGAGATACGCAGTATTTT
>NA|TRBV29-1|TRBJ1-2|TRBD1
CSTPRAGDSYGYTF
TGCAGCACCCCACGTGCCGGGGACAGCTATGGCTACACCTTC
>NA|TRBV12-3/TRBV12-4|TRBJ1-1|NA
CASSLNRDTKAFF
TGTGCCAGCAGCCTCAACAGGGATACCAAAGCTTTCTTT
>NA|TRBV5-1|TRBJ1-6|NA
CASSFTGLRSYNSPLHF
TGCGCCAGCAGTTTTACAGGGCTGCGCTCCTATAATTCACCCCTCCACTTT
>once|TRBV11-3|TRBJ2-3|TRBD2
CASSPGGLAGSGDTQYF
TGTGCCAGCAGCCCGGGGGGCCTAGCGGGGTCGGGAGATACGCAGTATTTT
>NA|TRBV7-9|TRBJ1-3|NA
CASSLGGDGNTIYF
TGTGCCAGCAGCTTAGGGGGGGATGGAAACACCATATATTTT
>few|TRBV7-9|TRBJ2-5|NA
CASSLSGQETQYF
TGTGCCAGCAGCTTATCGGGACAAGAGACCCAGTACTTC
>NA|TRBV19|TRBJ1-5|TRBD1
CASSPRTGGYNMKTNQPQHF
TGTGCCAGTTCGCCCCGGACAGGGGGCTATAACATGAAAACCAATCAGCCCCAGCATTTT
>NA|TRBV12-3/TRBV12-4|TRBJ2-5|NA
CASSRTAGETQYF
TGTGCCAGCAGTCGGACAGCCGGAGAGACCCAGTACTTC
>NA|TRBV27|TRBJ1-1|TRBD1
CASRLTGEGTEAFF
TGTGCCAGCAGACTAACAGGGGAAGGCACTGAAGCTTTCTTT
>once|TRBV2|TRBJ2-7|NA
CASSGRSLVLDEQYF
TGTGCCAGCAGTGGCCGGTCCCTGGTTTTGGACGAGCAGTACTTC
>many|TRBV4-1|TRBJ1-5|TRBD1
CASSQVQGGQPQHF
TGCGCCAGCAGCCAAGTACAGGGGGGTCAGCCCCAGCATTTT
>NA|TRBV19|TRBJ1-6|NA
CASSTGRDSPLHF
TGTGCCAGTAGTACCGGTCGCGATTCACCCCTCCACTTT
>NA|TRBV19|TRBJ1-5|NA
CASSIDPRGRGESNQPQHF
TGTGCCAGTAGTATAGACCCTCGGGGCCGGGGGGAAAGCAATCAGCCCCAGCATTTT
>NA|TRBV7-3|TRBJ1-6|TRBD1
CASSLTGGINSPLHF
TGTGCCAGCAGCTTAACAGGGGGCATTAATTCACCCCTCCACTTT
>few|TRBV18|TRBJ2-2|NA
CASSRQDRELFF
TGTGCCAGCTCGCGACAGGACCGGGAGCTGTTTTTT
>NA|TRBV29-1|TRBJ1-1|TRBD1
CSVSDRGNTEAFF
TGCAGCGTCTCGGACAGGGGGAACACTGAAGCTTTCTTT
>NA|TRBV20-1|TRBJ1-2|NA
CSARQGPGYTF
TGCAGTGCTAGACAGGGGCCGGGCTACACCTTC
>NA|TRBV11-2|TRBJ2-5|NA
CASSLGHTQETQYF
TGTGCCAGCAGCTTAGGCCACACACAAGAGACCCAGTACTTC